These T cell receptor beta chains were read from a single sample in a study of Ad26.COV2.S vaccination and SARS-CoV-2 variants. Clones were sequenced by immunoSEQ multiplex PCR, and TCRdb holds only the in-frame ones, with some missing. The sample consists of 350,000 to 500,000 clones, roughly 88% of them appearing once. The sequences come from peripheral blood, collected in a trial of Ad26.COV2.S vaccine versus placebo. The origin of the receptors is a person between 18 and 60 years old who received the Ad26.COV2.S COVID-19 vaccine or a placebo. Each CDR3 is given with its conserved first and last residue. D genes are given only for firm matches. Clone size is given for some rows only: seen once, a few or many times, or a class if the clone is expanded.

j_call | v_call | d_call | clone_size | cdr3_aa | cdr3_nt
TRBJ2-7 | TRBV7-2 | - | - | CASSLGPGRSSYEQYF | TGTGCCAGCAGCTTAGGTCCGGGCAGAAGCTCCTACGAGCAGTACTTC
TRBJ2-6 | TRBV7-9 | - | - | CASSPTASGANVLTF | TGTGCCAGCAGCCCGACCGCCTCTGGGGCCAACGTCCTGACTTTC
TRBJ1-4 | TRBV7-3 | - | once | CASSLKVGEKLFF | TGTGCCAGCAGCTTAAAAGTTGGGGAAAAACTGTTTTTT
TRBJ2-1 | TRBV5-4 | TRBD1 | - | CASSPGTGYHNEQFF | TGTGCCAGCAGCCCCGGGACAGGGTATCACAATGAGCAGTTCTTC
TRBJ1-2 | TRBV2 | TRBD1 | - | CASSEGGTGSYYGYTF | TGTGCCAGCAGTGAGGGGGGGACAGGGTCATACTATGGCTACACCTTC
TRBJ1-5 | TRBV18 | - | - | CASSTGQHSNQPQHF | TGTGCCAGCTCAACCGGACAGCATAGCAATCAGCCCCAGCATTTT
TRBJ1-2 | TRBV6-1 | - | - | CASSELRTVAGYTF | TGTGCCAGCAGTGAACTAAGGACAGTTGCTGGCTACACCTTC
TRBJ2-7 | TRBV27 | TRBD2 | - | CASSFLAGASSEQYF | TGTGCCAGCAGTTTCCTAGCGGGGGCCTCCTCCGAGCAGTACTTC
TRBJ1-1 | TRBV2 | - | - | CASRGLLAGTEAFF | TGTGCCAGCAGAGGTCTCCTTGCTGGTACCGAAGCTTTCTTT
TRBJ2-2 | TRBV28 | - | - | CATGDGTLLPNTGELFF | TGTGCCACCGGGGACGGGACACTCCTTCCGAACACCGGGGAGCTGTTTTTT
TRBJ1-2 | TRBV10-3 | TRBD1 | - | CAIQGGTGGEDGYTF | TGTGCCATACAGGGAGGGACAGGGGGCGAAGATGGCTACACCTTC
TRBJ2-2 | TRBV7-3 | TRBD1 | - | CASSPFGGTGIFPGELFF | TGTGCCAGCAGCCCCTTCGGCGGGACAGGGATCTTTCCCGGGGAGCTGTTTTTT
TRBJ1-1 | TRBV7-6 | TRBD1 | - | CASSSGGREAFF | TGTGCCAGCAGCTCAGGGGGCAGGGAAGCTTTCTTT
TRBJ2-5 | TRBV28 | TRBD2 | - | CASSSGLAGVETQYF | TGTGCCAGCAGTTCTGGACTAGCGGGAGTTGAGACCCAGTACTTC
TRBJ2-7 | TRBV6-6 | - | - | CASSLSPSEQYF | TGTGCCAGCAGTTTATCACCCTCCGAGCAGTACTTC
TRBJ2-2 | TRBV18 | - | - | CASSPPIRDRETGELFF | TGTGCCAGCTCACCACCGATCCGGGATCGGGAGACCGGGGAGCTGTTTTTT
TRBJ1-4 | TRBV7-9 | TRBD1 | - | CASSPGPGTLQGGGEKLFF | TGTGCCAGCAGCCCCGGGCCGGGCACCTTACAGGGGGGTGGTGAAAAACTGTTTTTT
TRBJ2-7 | TRBV6-2/TRBV6-3 | - | few | CASSYGNYEQYF | TGTGCCAGCAGTTACGGGAACTACGAGCAGTACTTC
TRBJ1-1 | TRBV2 | TRBD1 | - | CASSVPKDRGGTEAFF | TGTGCCAGCAGTGTCCCGAAAGACAGGGGGGGCACTGAAGCTTTCTTT
TRBJ1-1 | TRBV29-1 | - | - | CSAPDFPENTEAFF | TGCAGCGCCCCCGACTTCCCGGAAAACACTGAAGCTTTCTTT
TRBJ2-3 | TRBV13 | - | - | CASSSRARSAGPSDTQYF | TGTGCCAGCAGCTCACGCGCCCGTTCTGCAGGTCCTAGCGATACGCAGTATTTT
TRBJ2-7 | TRBV28 | TRBD1 | - | CASSFGQGTSYEQYF | TGTGCCAGCAGTTTTGGACAGGGTACCTCCTACGAGCAGTACTTC
TRBJ2-1 | TRBV10-3 | TRBD1 | - | CAIRDVRQGVYNEQFF | TGTGCCATCAGGGACGTTAGACAGGGGGTTTACAATGAGCAGTTCTTC
TRBJ1-4 | TRBV9 | - | once | CASSPGGTNEKLFF | TGTGCCAGCAGCCCCGGGGGGACTAATGAAAAACTGTTTTTT
TRBJ1-1 | TRBV28 | TRBD1 | - | CASKHRTGGTEAFF | TGTGCCAGCAAGCACAGGACAGGCGGAACTGAAGCTTTCTTT
TRBJ2-5 | TRBV27 | TRBD1 | - | CASRSGTGFQETQYF | TGTGCCAGCAGGTCCGGGACAGGTTTCCAAGAGACCCAGTACTTC
TRBJ1-2 | TRBV2 | - | - | CASTTYWTVENSNYGYTF | TGTGCCAGCACCACCTACTGGACAGTAGAGAACTCTAACTATGGCTACACCTTC
TRBJ1-5 | TRBV6-5 | - | - | CASNPGPSNQPQHF | TGTGCCAGCAACCCAGGACCTAGCAATCAGCCCCAGCATTTT
TRBJ1-5 | TRBV15 | TRBD1 | - | CATSGGQGNQPQHF | TGTGCCACCAGCGGGGGACAGGGCAATCAGCCCCAGCATTTT
TRBJ2-3 | TRBV28 | - | - | CASSSTDTQYF | TGTGCCAGCAGTTCTACAGATACGCAGTATTTT
TRBJ2-5 | TRBV11-2 | - | - | CASSLDAAPGAQETQYF | TGTGCCAGCAGCTTAGATGCGGCCCCGGGGGCCCAAGAGACCCAGTACTTC
TRBJ2-7 | TRBV4-3 | TRBD2 | - | CASSQEAPSGVYEQYF | TGCGCCAGCAGCCAAGAAGCTCCTAGCGGAGTCTACGAGCAGTACTTC
TRBJ2-1 | TRBV9 | - | - | CASSVEGGRRQFF | TGTGCCAGCAGCGTAGAGGGGGGGCGAAGGCAGTTCTTC
TRBJ2-4 | TRBV10-3 | TRBD2 | once | CAISDRREDRSGIQYF | TGTGCCATCAGTGACAGGCGGGAGGACCGCTCTGGGATTCAGTACTTC
TRBJ2-7 | TRBV6-1 | TRBD2 | - | CASSALAGQSSYEQYF | TGTGCCAGCAGTGCCCTAGCGGGACAGAGCTCCTACGAGCAGTACTTC
TRBJ2-5 | TRBV5-1 | - | - | CASSRSPGRLRETQYF | TGCGCCAGCAGCCGCTCTCCGGGGAGACTTAGGGAGACCCAGTACTTC
TRBJ2-7 | TRBV19 | TRBD2 | few | CASTHGLAAAYEQYF | TGTGCCAGTACCCATGGACTAGCGGCAGCCTACGAGCAGTACTTC
TRBJ2-3 | TRBV5-1 | - | - | CASSLGDTDTQYF | TGCGCCAGCAGCTTGGGGGACACAGATACGCAGTATTTT
TRBJ1-6 | TRBV7-6 | - | - | CASSFSQGSNSPLHF | TGTGCCAGCAGCTTCAGTCAGGGAAGCAATTCACCCCTCCACTTT
TRBJ1-1 | TRBV18 | - | - | CASSPRADTEAFF | TGTGCCAGCTCACCTAGGGCAGACACTGAAGCTTTCTTT
TRBJ1-2 | TRBV7-2 | TRBD1 | - | CASSPTGGNYGYTF | TGTGCCAGCAGCCCGACAGGGGGCAACTATGGCTACACCTTC
TRBJ2-7 | TRBV27 | TRBD1 | few | CASSPRTGFDEQYF | TGTGCCAGCAGTCCTAGGACAGGGTTCGACGAGCAGTACTTC